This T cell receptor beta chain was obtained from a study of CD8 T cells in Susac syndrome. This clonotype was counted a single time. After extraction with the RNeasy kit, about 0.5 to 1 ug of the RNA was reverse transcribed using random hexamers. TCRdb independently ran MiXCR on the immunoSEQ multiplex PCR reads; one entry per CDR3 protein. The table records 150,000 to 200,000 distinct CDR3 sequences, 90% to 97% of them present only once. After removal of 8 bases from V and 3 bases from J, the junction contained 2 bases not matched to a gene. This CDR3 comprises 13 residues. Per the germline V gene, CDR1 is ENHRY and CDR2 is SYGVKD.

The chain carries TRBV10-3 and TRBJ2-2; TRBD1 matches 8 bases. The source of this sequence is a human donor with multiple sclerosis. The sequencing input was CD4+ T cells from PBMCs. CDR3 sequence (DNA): TGTGCCATCGCAGGGGGCCACACCGGGGAGCTGTTTTTT. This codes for CAIAGGHTGELFF.